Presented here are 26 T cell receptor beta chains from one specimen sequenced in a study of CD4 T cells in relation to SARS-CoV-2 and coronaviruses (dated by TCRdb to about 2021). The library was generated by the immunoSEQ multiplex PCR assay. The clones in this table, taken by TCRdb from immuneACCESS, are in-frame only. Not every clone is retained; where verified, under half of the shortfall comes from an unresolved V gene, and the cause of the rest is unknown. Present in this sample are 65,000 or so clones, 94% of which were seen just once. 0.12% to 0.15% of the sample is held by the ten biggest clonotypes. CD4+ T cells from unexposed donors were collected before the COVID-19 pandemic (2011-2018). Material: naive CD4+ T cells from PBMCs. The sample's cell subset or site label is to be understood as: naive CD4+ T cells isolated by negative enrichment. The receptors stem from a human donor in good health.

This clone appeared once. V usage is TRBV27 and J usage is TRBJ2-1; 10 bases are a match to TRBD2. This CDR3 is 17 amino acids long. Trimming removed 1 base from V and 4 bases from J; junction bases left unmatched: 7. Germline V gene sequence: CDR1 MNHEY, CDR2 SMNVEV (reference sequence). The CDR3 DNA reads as TGTGCCAGCAGTTTATTTAGCGGGAGGTGGGGTTACAATGAGCAGTTCTTC. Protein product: CASSLFSGRWGYNEQFF.

The CDR3 sequence: CASSFGDREETQYF. DNA of the CDR3: TGTGCCAGCAGCTTTGGGGACAGGGAAGAGACCCAGTACTTC. The chain is built from TRBV11-2 and TRBJ2-5; 9 nucleotides match TRBD1. This CDR3 spans 14 amino acids. The germline CDR1 and CDR2 sequences are SGHAT and FQNNGV. The V segment lost 3 bases and the J segment 3 bases; nucleotides outside the gene matches: 2.

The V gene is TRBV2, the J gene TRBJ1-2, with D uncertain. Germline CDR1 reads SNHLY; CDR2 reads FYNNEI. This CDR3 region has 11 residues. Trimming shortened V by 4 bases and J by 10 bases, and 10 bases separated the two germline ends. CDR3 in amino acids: CASSGEGSYTF. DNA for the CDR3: TGTGCCAGCAGTGGGGAAGGCTCCTACACCTTC. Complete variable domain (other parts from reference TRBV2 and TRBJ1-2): EPEVTQTPSHQVTQMGQEVILRCVPISNHLYFYWYRQILGQKVEFLVSFYNNEISEKSEIFDDQFSVERPDGSNFTLKIRSTKLEDSAMYFCASSGEGSYTFGSGTRLTVV.

The CDR3 reads CASRGGRGPQAFF. CDR3 DNA sequence: TGTGCCAGCCGGGGGGGCAGGGGCCCACAAGCTTTCTTT. V and J are TRBV6-5 and TRBJ1-1; perhaps TRBD1 as D (6 bases). The CDR3 covers 13 residues. The germline CDR1 and CDR2 sequences are MNHEY and SVGAGI. The V end lost 8 bases, the J end lost 9 bases, and 19 bases lay between the germline ends.

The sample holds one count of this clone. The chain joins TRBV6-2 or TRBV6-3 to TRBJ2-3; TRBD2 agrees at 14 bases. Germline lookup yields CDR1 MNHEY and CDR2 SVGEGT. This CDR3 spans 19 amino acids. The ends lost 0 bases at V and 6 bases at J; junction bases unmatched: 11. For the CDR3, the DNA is TGTGCCAGCAGTTACTCTGGGACTAGCGGGAGAGTAGTTGGGGATACGCAGTATTTT. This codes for CASSYSGTSGRVVGDTQYF.

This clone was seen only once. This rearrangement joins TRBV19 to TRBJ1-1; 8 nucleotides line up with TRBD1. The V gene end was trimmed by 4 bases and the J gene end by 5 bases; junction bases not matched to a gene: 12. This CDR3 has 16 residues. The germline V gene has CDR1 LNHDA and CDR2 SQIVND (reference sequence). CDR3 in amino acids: CASSRGTGLMGTEAFF. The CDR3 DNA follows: TGTGCCAGTAGTAGGGGGACAGGCTTGATGGGGACTGAAGCTTTCTTT.

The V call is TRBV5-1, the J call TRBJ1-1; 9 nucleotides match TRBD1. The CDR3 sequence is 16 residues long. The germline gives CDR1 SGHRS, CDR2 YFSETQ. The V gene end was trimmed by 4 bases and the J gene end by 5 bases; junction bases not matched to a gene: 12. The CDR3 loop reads CASSDRAGTGKTEAFF. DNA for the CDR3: TGCGCCAGCAGCGATCGAGCAGGGACAGGGAAAACTGAAGCTTTCTTT.

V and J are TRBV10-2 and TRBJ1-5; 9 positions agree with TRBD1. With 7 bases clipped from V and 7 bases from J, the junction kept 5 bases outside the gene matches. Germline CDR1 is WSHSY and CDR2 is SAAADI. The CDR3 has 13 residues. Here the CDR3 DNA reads TGCGCCAGCACGGGACAGGGTAACCAGCCCCAGCATTTT. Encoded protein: CASTGQGNQPQHF.

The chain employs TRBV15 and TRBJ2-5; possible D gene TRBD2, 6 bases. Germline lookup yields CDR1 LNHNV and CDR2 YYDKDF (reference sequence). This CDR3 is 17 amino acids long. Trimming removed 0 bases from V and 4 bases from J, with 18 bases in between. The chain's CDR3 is CATSRDLRSGRTETQYF. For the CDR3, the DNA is TGTGCCACCAGCAGAGATCTTAGGAGCGGGCGAACAGAGACCCAGTACTTC.

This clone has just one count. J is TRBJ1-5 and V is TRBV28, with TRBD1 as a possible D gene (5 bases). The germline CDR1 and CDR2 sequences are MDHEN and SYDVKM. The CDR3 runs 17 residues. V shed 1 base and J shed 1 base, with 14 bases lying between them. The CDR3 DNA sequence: TGTGCCAGCAGTTTATTAGGCGGACGGGGGAGCAATCAGCCCCAGCATTTT. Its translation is CASSLLGGRGSNQPQHF.

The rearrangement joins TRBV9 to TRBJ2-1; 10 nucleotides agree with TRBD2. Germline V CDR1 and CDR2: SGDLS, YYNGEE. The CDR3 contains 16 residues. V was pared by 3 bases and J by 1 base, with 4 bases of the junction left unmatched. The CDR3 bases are TGTGCCAGCAGCGCATCGGGACTAGCGTCCTACAATGAGCAGTTCTTC. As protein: CASSASGLASYNEQFF.

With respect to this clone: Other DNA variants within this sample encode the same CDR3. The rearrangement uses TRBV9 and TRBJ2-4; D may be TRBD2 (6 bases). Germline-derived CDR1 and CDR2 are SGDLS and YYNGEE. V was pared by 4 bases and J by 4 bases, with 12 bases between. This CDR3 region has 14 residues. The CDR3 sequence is CASSPRLEKNIQYF. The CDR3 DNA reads TGTGCCAGCAGCCCCCGACTAGAGAAAAACATTCAGTACTTC.

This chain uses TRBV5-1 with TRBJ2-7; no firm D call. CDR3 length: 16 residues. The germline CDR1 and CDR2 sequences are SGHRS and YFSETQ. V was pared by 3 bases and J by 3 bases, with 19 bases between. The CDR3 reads CASSWRGDYLNYEQYF. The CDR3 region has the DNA TGCGCCAGCAGCTGGCGTGGGGATTACTTAAACTACGAGCAGTACTTC.

The CDR3 is CASQTSGFEGYTGELFF. The CDR3 bases are TGCGCCAGCCAGACTAGCGGGTTTGAGGGGTACACCGGGGAGCTGTTTTTT. The genes are TRBV5-1 and TRBJ2-2; 10 nucleotides line up with TRBD2. Germline loops: CDR1 SGHRS, CDR2 YFSETQ. The CDR3 loop spans 17 amino acids. J was trimmed by 3 bases and V by 7 bases; bases with no gene match: 12. Full variable domain (remainder filled in from reference TRBV5-1 and TRBJ2-2): KAGVTQTPRYLIKTRGQQVTLSCSPISGHRSVSWYQQTPGQGLQFLFEYFSETQRNKGNFPGRFSGRQFSNSRSEMNVSTLELGDSALYLCASQTSGFEGYTGELFFGEGSRLTVL.

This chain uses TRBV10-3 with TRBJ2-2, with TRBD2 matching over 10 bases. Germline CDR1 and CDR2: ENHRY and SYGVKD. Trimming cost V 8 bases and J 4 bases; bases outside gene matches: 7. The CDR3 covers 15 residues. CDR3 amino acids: CAIGEREGRTGELFF. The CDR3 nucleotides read TGTGCCATCGGCGAGCGGGAGGGCCGCACCGGGGAGCTGTTTTTT.

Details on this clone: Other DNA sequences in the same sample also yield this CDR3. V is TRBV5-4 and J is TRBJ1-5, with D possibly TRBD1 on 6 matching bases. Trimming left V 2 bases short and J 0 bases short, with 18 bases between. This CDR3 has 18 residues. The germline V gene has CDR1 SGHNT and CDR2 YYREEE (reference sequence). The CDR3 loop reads CASSFTGRGFGSNQPQHF. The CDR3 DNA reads TGTGCCAGCAGCTTTACAGGGAGAGGATTCGGTAGCAATCAGCCCCAGCATTTT.

CDR3 sequence (DNA): TGTGCCAGCGGGGGCATGGGCACTGAAGCTTTCTTT. Translating gives CASGGMGTEAFF. The J gene is TRBJ1-1, the V gene TRBV28, with a possible D match to TRBD1 (6 bases). V lost 8 bases, J lost 4 bases, and 11 bases lay in between. The CDR3 runs to 12 residues. CDR1 and CDR2 from the germline V gene are MDHEN and SYDVKM.

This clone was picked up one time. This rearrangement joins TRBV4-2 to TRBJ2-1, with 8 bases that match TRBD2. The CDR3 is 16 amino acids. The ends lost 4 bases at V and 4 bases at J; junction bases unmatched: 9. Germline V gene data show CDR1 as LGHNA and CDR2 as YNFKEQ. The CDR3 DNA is TGTGCCAGCAGCCGGTTTGAGGTAGCGGGGTACAATGAGCAGTTCTTC. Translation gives CASSRFEVAGYNEQFF.

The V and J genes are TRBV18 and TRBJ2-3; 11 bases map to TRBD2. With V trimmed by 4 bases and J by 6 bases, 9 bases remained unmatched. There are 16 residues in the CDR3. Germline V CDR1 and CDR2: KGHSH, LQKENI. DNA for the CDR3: TGTGCCAGCTCACGCGTAGCGGGAGGGCCAGGGGATACGCAGTATTTT. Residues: CASSRVAGGPGDTQYF.

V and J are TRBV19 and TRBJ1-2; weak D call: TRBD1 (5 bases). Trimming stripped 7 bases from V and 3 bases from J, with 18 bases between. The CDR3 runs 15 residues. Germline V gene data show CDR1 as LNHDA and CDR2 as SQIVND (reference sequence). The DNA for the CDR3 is TGTGCCAGTACCACAAACCGGGACGGGGACTATGGCTACACCTTC. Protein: CASTTNRDGDYGYTF. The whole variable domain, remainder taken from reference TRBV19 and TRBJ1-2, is DGGITQSPKYLFRKEGQNVTLSCEQNLNHDAMYWYRQDPGQGLRLIYYSQIVNDFQKGDIAEGYSVSREKKESFPLTVTSAQKNPTAFYLCASTTNRDGDYGYTFGSGTRLTVV.

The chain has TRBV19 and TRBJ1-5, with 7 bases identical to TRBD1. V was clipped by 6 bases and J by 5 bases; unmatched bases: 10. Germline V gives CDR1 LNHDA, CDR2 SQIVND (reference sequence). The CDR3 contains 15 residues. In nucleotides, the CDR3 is TGTGCCAGTAGATACGGGACAGAAGGTCATCAGCCCCAGCATTTT. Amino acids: CASRYGTEGHQPQHF.

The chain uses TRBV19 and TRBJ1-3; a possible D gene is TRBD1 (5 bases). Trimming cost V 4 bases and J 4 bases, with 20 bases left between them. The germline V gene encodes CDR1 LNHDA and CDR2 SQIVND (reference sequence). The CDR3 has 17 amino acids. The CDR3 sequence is CASSTELRARSGNTIYF. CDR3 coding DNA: TGTGCCAGTAGTACAGAGCTCAGGGCCCGGTCAGGAAACACCATATATTTT.

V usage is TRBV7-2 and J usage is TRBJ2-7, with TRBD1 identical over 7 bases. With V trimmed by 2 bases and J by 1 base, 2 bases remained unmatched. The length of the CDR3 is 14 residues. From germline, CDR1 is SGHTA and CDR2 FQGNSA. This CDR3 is CASSLQTGSYEQYF. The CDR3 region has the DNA TGTGCCAGCAGCTTACAGACAGGGTCCTACGAGCAGTACTTC.

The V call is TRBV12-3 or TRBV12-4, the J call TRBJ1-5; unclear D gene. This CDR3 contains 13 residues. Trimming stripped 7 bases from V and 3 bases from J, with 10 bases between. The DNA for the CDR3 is TGTGCCAGCAACGGACGGGACAATCAGCCCCAGCATTTT. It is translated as CASNGRDNQPQHF.

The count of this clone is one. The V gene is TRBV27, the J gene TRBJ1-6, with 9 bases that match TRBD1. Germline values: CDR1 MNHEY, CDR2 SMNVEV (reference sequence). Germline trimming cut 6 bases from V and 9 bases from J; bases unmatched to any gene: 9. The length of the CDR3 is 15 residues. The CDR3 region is CASSRGTGRGSPLHF. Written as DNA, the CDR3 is TGTGCCAGCAGCAGAGGGACAGGGAGGGGTTCACCCCTCCACTTT.

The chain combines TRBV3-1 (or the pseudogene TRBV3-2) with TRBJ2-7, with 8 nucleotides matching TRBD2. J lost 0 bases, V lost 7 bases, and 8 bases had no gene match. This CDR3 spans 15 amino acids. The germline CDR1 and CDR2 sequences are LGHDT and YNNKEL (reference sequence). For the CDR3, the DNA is TGTGCCAGCAAGCCGTCGGGAGGGGGCTCCTACGAGCAGTACTTC. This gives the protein CASKPSGGGSYEQYF.